This TCR beta chain derives from a study of T cells in Graves' hyperthyroidism and ophthalmopathy. Study at large: Peripheral blood was collected at initial diagnosis, before any treatment.

In the ophthalmopathy cohort, Clinical Activity Score was at least 3, NOSPECS grade at least 4, and duration under 3 months. Clinical symptoms, serum thyroxine and TRAb, thyroid ultrasound and orbital computed tomography were used for the diagnoses. This sample holds PBMCs from under 11 ml fresh peripheral blood. The source material, RNA transcripts, was used to amplify TCR beta CDR3 regions. Using the HTBI primer set, a first-round RT-PCR was run on the TCR CDR3. TCRdb analysed the multiplex PCR reads with MiXCR anew, one entry per CDR3 protein. The table includes roughly 600,000 distinct CDR3 sequences, 13% to 15% detected once. The CDR3 consists of 14 residues. V lost 5 bases, J lost 6 bases, and 14 bases lay in between. Looked up from germline, CDR1 is SGHTA and CDR2 is FQGTGA.

This chain connects TRBV7-3 to TRBJ2-1, with D possibly being TRBD1 (5 bases). Input material: blood. This clonotype was sampled from a woman aged 45 to 65 with Graves' ophthalmopathy. In DNA form, the CDR3 reads TGTGCCAGCAGCCAATACGACAGCCTCAATGAGCAGTTCTTC. Translated, it gives CASSQYDSLNEQFF.